Shown below are 19 T cell receptor beta chains from a single sample sequenced in a study of blood T cell repertoires in COVID-19. Sequenced by immunoSEQ multiplex PCR; TCRdb stores in-frame clones only, minus some. The sample contains about 200,000 clones, roughly nine tenths of which appear only once. Source material: peripheral blood. The receptors were gathered from a woman aged 50 to 60 with acute or convalescent COVID-19.

The chain couples TRBV5-1 to TRBJ1-1; D not certain. V was cut by 3 bases and J by 4 bases, with 10 bases left in between. This CDR3 comprises 13 residues. Germline values: CDR1 SGHRS, CDR2 YFSETQ. CDR3 bases: TGCGCCAGCAGCTCTGGGCCGTCCACTGAAGCTTTCTTT. It is translated as CASSSGPSTEAFF.

A single count supports this clone. The V gene is TRBV19, the J gene TRBJ1-2; 9 positions match TRBD1. Germline V CDR1 and CDR2: LNHDA, SQIVND (reference sequence). The V gene end was trimmed by 4 bases and the J gene end by 0 bases; junction bases not matched to a gene: 6. The CDR3 is 16 amino acids. CDR3 nucleotides: TGTGCCAGTAGTACCGGGACAGGGCAACCTAACTATGGCTACACCTTC. Its translation is CASSTGTGQPNYGYTF.

A remark on this clone: The same CDR3 is also encoded by other DNA sequences in this sample. The chain links TRBV5-4 to TRBJ1-5, with D perhaps matching TRBD1 (6 bases). V lost 0 bases, J lost 7 bases, and 11 bases lay in between. This CDR3 comprises 14 residues. Germline CDR1 is SGHNT and CDR2 is YYREEE (reference sequence). The CDR3 sequence: CASSLGGGGQPQHF. The DNA of the CDR3 is TGTGCCAGCAGCTTGGGGGGAGGGGGGCAGCCCCAGCATTTT.

The rearrangement joins TRBV5-1 to TRBJ1-1; 9 bases agree with TRBD1. After removal of 4 bases from V and 3 bases from J, the junction contained 4 bases not matched to a gene. CDR1 is SGHRS and CDR2 is YFSETQ in the germline V gene. The CDR3 is made up of 14 amino acids. In nucleotides, the CDR3 is TGCGCCAGCAGCATCCGGACAGGGGACACTGAAGCTTTCTTT. Encoded protein: CASSIRTGDTEAFF.

The rearrangement links TRBV5-1 to TRBJ2-7, with D uncertain. The CDR3 sequence is 13 residues long. The germline CDR1 and CDR2 sequences are SGHRS and YFSETQ. V gave up 1 base and J gave up 3 bases, with 8 bases separating them. CDR3 protein: CASSLISNYEQYF. Here the CDR3 DNA reads TGCGCCAGCAGCTTGATTAGTAACTACGAGCAGTACTTC.

The V gene is TRBV11-3, the J gene TRBJ2-5; weak D call: TRBD2 (6 bases). The CDR3 is made up of 15 amino acids. CDR1 SGHNT and CDR2 YENEEA come from the germline V gene. Deletions cut 3 bases from V and 5 bases from J, with 16 bases between. The CDR3 DNA sequence: TGTGCCAGCAGCTTGGAGTCCGGGGGATGGGAGACCCAGTACTTC. It is translated as CASSLESGGWETQYF. Together with reference TRBV11-3 and TRBJ2-5, the CDR3 gives the full variable domain: EAGVVQSPRYKIIEKKQPVAFWCNPISGHNTLYWYLQNLGQGPELLIRYENEEAVDDSQLPKDRFSAERLKGVDSTLKIQPAELGDSAVYLCASSLESGGWETQYFGPGTRLLVL.

This chain connects TRBV6-5 to TRBJ1-2, with TRBD1 as a possible D gene (6 bases). CDR1 is MNHEY and CDR2 is SVGAGI in the germline V gene. V lost 6 bases to trimming and J lost 5 bases, with 13 bases between them. The length of the CDR3 is 13 residues. The CDR3 sequence is CASRVDSHYGYTF. CDR3 in DNA: TGTGCCAGCAGGGTGGACAGCCATTATGGCTACACCTTC.

V gene TRBV29-1 combines with J gene TRBJ2-5; D gene uncertain. V lost 4 bases and J 5 bases, leaving 8 bases between the germline ends. The germline V gene encodes CDR1 SQVTM and CDR2 ANQGSEA. The CDR3 consists of 11 residues. In DNA form, the CDR3 reads TGCAGCGTTGTCGAGTGGGAGACCCAGTACTTC. Translating gives CSVVEWETQYF.

The rearrangement links TRBV11-3 to TRBJ2-3; the D is unclear. The V gene lost 7 bases and the J gene lost 6 bases, with 8 bases spanning the gap. CDR1 and CDR2 from the germline V gene are SGHNT and YENEEA. The CDR3 has 11 amino acids. The CDR3 bases are TGTGCCAGCACCAGTGGCGATACGCAGTATTTT. The encoded protein is CASTSGDTQYF.

This rearrangement joins TRBV18 to TRBJ2-7; 9 bases match TRBD1. The CDR3 is 15 residues long. Germline-derived CDR1 and CDR2 are KGHSH and LQKENI. V shed 5 bases and J 0 bases; nucleotides not matched to a gene: 5. The CDR3 nucleotides read TGTGCCAGCTCATCCCCGGGACAGGGCTCCTACGAGCAGTACTTC. It yields the protein CASSSPGQGSYEQYF.

The J gene is TRBJ2-2, the V gene TRBV30, with 9 positions matching TRBD2. The CDR3 totals 16 residues. The V gene end was trimmed by 2 bases and the J gene end by 2 bases; junction bases not matched to a gene: 6. Germline lookup yields CDR1 GTSNPN and CDR2 SVGIG (reference sequence). CDR3 protein: CAWSPILAGNTGELFF. The CDR3 bases are TGTGCCTGGAGTCCAATACTAGCGGGCAACACCGGGGAGCTGTTTTTT.

CDR3 in amino acids: CASSNDKQISYEQYF. CDR3 coding DNA: TGTGCCAGCAGTAATGACAAGCAGATCTCCTACGAGCAGTACTTC. This chain connects TRBV6-2 or TRBV6-3 to TRBJ2-7; D unresolved. CDR1 is MNHEY, CDR2 SVGEGT, per germline. Trimming stripped 5 bases from V and 0 bases from J, with 14 bases between. The CDR3 sequence is 15 residues long.

The chain uses TRBV20-1 and TRBJ2-7, with 7 bases aligning to TRBD2. The CDR3 runs 13 residues. Germline V gene data show CDR1 as DFQATT and CDR2 as SNEGSKA (reference sequence). V gave up 3 bases and J gave up 3 bases; unmatched junction bases: 5. The CDR3 loop is CSASSSGIYEQYF. CDR3 nucleotides: TGCAGTGCTAGTTCTAGCGGCATCTACGAGCAGTACTTC.

DNA of the CDR3: TGCAGCGTCGTGACAGGGCAGTACACCGGGGAGCTGTTTTTT. Residues: CSVVTGQYTGELFF. The V gene is TRBV29-1, the J gene TRBJ2-2; 7 bases align to TRBD1. Germline V gene data show CDR1 as SQVTM and CDR2 as ANQGSEA. The ends lost 6 bases at V and 3 bases at J; junction bases unmatched: 7. This CDR3 has 14 amino acids.

For the CDR3, the DNA is TGTGCCAGCAGCGCGCCCCCGGGGGATCAGCCCCAGCATTTT. Translation gives CASSAPPGDQPQHF. The chain links TRBV7-2 to TRBJ1-5, with D possibly TRBD1 on 5 matching bases. In germline, CDR1 is SGHTA, CDR2 FQGNSA. V gave up 5 bases and J gave up 5 bases, with 13 bases separating them. The CDR3 sequence is 14 residues long.

The V call is TRBV27, the J call TRBJ1-6; 7 nucleotides line up with TRBD1. Germline CDR1 is MNHEY and CDR2 is SMNVEV (reference sequence). The CDR3 spans 18 residues. V shed 5 bases, J shed 0 bases, and the junction held 10 bases outside the gene matches. DNA of the CDR3: TGTGCCAGCAGTAAACAACGGGACAGTGGCTCCTATAATTCACCCCTCCACTTT. Its translation is CASSKQRDSGSYNSPLHF.

The chain links TRBV6-2 or TRBV6-3 to TRBJ1-4, with 9 positions matching TRBD1. Per the germline V gene, CDR1 is MNHEY and CDR2 is SVGEGT. This CDR3 spans 14 amino acids. The trim removed 4 bases at V and 8 bases at J, leaving 5 bases unmatched. The DNA for the CDR3 is TGTGCCAGCAGTTCTTGGACAGGGGTCGAAAAACTGTTTTTT. Its protein is CASSSWTGVEKLFF.

The J gene is TRBJ2-4, the V gene TRBV9; 8 positions match TRBD2. This CDR3 is 15 amino acids long. Germline V gene data show CDR1 as SGDLS and CDR2 as YYNGEE. V trimming: 0 bases; J trimming: 7 bases; junction bases outside the gene matches: 6. This chain's CDR3 is CASSVGGGRINIQYF. As DNA, the CDR3 is TGTGCCAGCAGCGTAGGCGGCGGGAGGATCAACATTCAGTACTTC.

The gene calls are TRBV6-2 or TRBV6-3 and TRBJ2-3, with TRBD1 identical over 8 bases. After removal of 0 bases from V and 2 bases from J, the junction contained 10 bases not matched to a gene. Germline CDR1 is MNHEY and CDR2 is SVGEGT. CDR3 length equals 18 residues. This CDR3 reads CASSYSKGRDRFTDTQYF. The CDR3 coding sequence is TGTGCCAGCAGTTACTCGAAGGGTAGGGACAGGTTCACAGATACGCAGTATTTT.